The TCR beta chain described here comes from a study of PD-1 blockade in mismatch repair-deficient tumors. The method was immunoSEQ multiplex PCR; TCRdb's version includes in-frame clones alone and lacks a portion of them. In the table there are roughly 130,000 clones, about nine tenths of which are singletons. Germline V lookup: CDR1 SGDLS, CDR2 YYNGEE. The CDR3 runs to 15 residues. The ends lost 4 bases at V and 3 bases at J; junction bases unmatched: 8. The sequencing here drew on peripheral blood, taken 70 to 73 weeks after starting pembrolizumab. The J gene is TRBJ2-3, the V gene TRBV9, with 7 bases that match TRBD2. The clonotype comes from an adult with mismatch repair-deficient cancer. CDR3 DNA: TGTGCCAGCAGCCATGGACTAGGTCTGACAGATACGCAGTATTTT. Its protein product is CASSHGLGLTDTQYF.